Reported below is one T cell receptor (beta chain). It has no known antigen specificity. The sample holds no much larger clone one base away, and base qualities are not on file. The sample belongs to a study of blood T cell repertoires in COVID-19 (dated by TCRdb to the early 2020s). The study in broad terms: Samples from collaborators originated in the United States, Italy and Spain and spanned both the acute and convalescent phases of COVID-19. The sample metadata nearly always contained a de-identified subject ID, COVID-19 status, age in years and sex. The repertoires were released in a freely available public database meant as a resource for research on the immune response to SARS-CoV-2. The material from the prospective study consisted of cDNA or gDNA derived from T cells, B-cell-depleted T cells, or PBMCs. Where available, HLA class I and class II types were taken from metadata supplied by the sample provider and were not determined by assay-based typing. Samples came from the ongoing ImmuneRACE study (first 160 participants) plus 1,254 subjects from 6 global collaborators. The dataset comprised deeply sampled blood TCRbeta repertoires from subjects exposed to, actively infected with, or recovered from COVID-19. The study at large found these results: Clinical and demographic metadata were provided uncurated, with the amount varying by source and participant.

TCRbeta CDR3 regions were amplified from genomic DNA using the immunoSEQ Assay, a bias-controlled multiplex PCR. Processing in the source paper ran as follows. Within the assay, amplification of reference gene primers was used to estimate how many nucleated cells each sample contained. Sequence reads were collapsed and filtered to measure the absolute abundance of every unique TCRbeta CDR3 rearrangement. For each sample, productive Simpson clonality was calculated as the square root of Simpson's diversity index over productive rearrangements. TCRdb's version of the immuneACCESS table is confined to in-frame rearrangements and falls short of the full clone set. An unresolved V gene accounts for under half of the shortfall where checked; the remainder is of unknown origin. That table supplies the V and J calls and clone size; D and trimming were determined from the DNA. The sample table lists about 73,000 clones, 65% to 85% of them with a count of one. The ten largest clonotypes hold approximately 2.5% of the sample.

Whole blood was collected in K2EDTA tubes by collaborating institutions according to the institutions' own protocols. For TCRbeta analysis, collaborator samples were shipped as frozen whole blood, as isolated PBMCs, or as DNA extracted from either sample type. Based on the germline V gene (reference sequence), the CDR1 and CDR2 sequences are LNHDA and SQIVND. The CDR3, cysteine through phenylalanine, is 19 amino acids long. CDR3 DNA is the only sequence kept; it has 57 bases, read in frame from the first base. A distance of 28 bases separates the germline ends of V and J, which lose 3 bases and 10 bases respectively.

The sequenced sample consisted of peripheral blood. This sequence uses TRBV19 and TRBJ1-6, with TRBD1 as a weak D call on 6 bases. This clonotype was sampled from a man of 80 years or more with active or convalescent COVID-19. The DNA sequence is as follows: TGTGCCAGTAGTATTCTAGGTGTAGATTGGTCTACAGGGAACTCACCCCTCCACTTT. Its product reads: CASSILGVDWSTGNSPLHF.